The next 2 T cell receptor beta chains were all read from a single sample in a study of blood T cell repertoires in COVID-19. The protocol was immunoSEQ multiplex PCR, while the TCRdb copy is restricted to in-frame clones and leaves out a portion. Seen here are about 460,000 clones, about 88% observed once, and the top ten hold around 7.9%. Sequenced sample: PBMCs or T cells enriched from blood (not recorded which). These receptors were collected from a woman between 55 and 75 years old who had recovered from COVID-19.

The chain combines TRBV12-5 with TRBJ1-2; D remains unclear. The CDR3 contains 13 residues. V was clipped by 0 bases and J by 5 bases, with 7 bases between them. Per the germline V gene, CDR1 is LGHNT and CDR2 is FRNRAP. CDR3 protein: CASGLVSLYGYTF. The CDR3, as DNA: TGTGCTAGTGGTTTGGTGTCCCTATATGGCTACACCTTC.

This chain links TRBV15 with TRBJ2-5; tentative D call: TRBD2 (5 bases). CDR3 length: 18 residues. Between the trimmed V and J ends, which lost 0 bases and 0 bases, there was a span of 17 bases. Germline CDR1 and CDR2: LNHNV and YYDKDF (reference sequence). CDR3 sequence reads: CATSRDRENWEYQETQYF. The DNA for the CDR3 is TGTGCCACCAGCAGAGATCGAGAGAATTGGGAGTACCAAGAGACCCAGTACTTC.